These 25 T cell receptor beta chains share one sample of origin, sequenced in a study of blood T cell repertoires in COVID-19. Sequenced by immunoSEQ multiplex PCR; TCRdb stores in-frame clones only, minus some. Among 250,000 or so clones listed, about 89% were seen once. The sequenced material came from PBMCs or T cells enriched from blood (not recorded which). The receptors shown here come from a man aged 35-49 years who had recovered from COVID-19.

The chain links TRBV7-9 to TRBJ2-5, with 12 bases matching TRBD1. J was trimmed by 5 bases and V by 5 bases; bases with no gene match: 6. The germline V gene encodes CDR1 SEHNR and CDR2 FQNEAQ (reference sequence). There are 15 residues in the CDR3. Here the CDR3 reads CASSPGTGGGETQYF. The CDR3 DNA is TGTGCCAGCAGCCCCGGGACAGGGGGCGGGGAGACCCAGTACTTC. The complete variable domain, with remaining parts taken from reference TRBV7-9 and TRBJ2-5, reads DTGVSQNPRHKITKRGQNVTFRCDPISEHNRLYWYRQTLGQGPEFLTYFQNEAQLEKSRLLSDRFSAERPKGSFSTLEIQRTEQGDSAMYLCASSPGTGGGETQYFGPGTRLLVL.

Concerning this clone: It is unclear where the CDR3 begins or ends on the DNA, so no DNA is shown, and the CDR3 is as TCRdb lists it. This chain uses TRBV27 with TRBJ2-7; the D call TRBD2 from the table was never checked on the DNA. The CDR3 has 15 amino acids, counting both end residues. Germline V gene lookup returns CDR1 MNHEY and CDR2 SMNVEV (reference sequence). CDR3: CASSSSGIQVLHRYF.

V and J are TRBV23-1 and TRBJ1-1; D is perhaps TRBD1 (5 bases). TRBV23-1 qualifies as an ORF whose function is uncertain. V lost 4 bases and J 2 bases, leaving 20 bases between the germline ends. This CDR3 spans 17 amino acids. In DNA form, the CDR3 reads TGCGCCAGCAGTCGACTAGACCAGGGTGAGCTTAACACTGAAGCTTTCTTT. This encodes CASSRLDQGELNTEAFF.

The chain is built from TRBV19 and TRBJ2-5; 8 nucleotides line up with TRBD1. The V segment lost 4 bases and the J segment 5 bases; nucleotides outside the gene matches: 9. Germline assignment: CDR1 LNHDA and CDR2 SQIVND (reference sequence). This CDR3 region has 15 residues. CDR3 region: CASSSHRGVEETQYF. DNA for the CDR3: TGTGCCAGTAGTAGTCACAGGGGGGTTGAGGAGACCCAGTACTTC.

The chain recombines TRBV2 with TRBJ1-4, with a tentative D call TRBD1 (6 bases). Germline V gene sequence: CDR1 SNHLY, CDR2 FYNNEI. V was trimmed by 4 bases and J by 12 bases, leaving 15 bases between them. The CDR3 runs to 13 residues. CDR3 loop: CASSGPRGRELFF. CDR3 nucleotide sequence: TGTGCCAGCAGTGGGCCCAGGGGAAGAGAACTGTTTTTT.

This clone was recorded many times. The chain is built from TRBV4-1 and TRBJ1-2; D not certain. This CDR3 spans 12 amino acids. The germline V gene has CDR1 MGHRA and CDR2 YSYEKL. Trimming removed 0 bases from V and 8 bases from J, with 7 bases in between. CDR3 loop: CASSQDVEGYTF. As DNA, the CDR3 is TGCGCCAGCAGCCAAGATGTAGAGGGCTACACCTTC.

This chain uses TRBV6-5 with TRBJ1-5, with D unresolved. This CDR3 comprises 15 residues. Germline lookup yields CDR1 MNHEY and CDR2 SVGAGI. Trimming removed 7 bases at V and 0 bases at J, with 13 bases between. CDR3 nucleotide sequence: TGTGCCAGCAACACAGTACAGCTTAGCAATCAGCCCCAGCATTTT. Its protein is CASNTVQLSNQPQHF.

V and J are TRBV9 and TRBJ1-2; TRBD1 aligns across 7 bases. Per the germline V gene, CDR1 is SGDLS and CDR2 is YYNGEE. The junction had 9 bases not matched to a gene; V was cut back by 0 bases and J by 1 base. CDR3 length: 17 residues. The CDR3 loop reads CASSVEGEDRFNYGYTF. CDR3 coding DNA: TGTGCCAGCAGCGTAGAGGGGGAGGACAGGTTTAACTATGGCTACACCTTC.

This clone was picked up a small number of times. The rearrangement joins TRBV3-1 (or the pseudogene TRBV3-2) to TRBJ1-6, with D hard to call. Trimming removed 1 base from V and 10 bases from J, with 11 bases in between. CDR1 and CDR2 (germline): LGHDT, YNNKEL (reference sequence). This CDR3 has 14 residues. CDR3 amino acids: CASSQGIPGSPLHF. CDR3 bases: TGTGCCAGCAGCCAAGGGATCCCGGGGTCACCCCTCCACTTT.

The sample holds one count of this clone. This CDR3 reads CAWRTGTSSYEQYF. CDR3 DNA: TGTGCCTGGAGAACAGGGACGAGCTCCTACGAGCAGTACTTC. The gene calls are TRBV30 and TRBJ2-7, with TRBD1 as a possible D gene (6 bases). From germline, CDR1 is GTSNPN and CDR2 SVGIG (reference sequence). The length of the CDR3 is 14 residues. Trimming pared 3 bases from V and 0 bases from J, leaving 12 bases between.

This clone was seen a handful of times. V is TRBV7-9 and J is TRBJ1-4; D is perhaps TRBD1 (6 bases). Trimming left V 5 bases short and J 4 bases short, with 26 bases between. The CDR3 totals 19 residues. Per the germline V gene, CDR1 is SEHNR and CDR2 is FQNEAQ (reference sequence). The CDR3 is CASSTAVGGWEGDNEKLFF. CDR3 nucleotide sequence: TGTGCCAGCAGCACCGCGGTAGGAGGCTGGGAGGGGGATAATGAAAAACTGTTTTTT.

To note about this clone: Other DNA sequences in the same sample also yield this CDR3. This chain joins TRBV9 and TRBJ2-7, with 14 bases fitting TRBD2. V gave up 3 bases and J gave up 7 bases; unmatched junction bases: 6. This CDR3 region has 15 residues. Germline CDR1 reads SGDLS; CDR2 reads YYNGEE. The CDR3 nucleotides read TGTGCCAGCAGCGAGGCGGGACTAGCGGGAGCTGAGCAGTACTTC. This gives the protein CASSEAGLAGAEQYF.

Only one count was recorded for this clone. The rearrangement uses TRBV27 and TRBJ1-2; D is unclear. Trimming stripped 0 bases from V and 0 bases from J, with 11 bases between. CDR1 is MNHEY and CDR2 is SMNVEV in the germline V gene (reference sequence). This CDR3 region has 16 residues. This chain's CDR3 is CASSLSTQTPNYGYTF. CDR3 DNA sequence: TGTGCCAGCAGTTTATCAACGCAGACACCTAACTATGGCTACACCTTC.

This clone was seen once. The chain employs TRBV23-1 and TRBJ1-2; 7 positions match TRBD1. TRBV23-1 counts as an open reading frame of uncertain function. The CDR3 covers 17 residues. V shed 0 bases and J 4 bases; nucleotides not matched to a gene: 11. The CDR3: CASSQSGWEQGPYGYTF. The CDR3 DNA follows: TGCGCCAGCAGTCAATCTGGGTGGGAACAGGGGCCCTATGGCTACACCTTC.

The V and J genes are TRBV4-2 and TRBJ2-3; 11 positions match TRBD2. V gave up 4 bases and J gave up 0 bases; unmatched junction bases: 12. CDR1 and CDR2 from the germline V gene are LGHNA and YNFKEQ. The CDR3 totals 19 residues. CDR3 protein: CASSRTLAGVTTSTDTQYF. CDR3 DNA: TGTGCCAGCAGCCGTACACTAGCGGGAGTTACCACTAGCACAGATACGCAGTATTTT.

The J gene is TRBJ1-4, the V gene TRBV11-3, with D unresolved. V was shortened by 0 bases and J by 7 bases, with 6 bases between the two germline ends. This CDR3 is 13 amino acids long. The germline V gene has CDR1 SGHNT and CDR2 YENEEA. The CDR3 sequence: CASSLESGEKLFF. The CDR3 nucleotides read TGTGCCAGCAGCTTAGAGTCGGGTGAAAAACTGTTTTTT. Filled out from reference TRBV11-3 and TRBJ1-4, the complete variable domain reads EAGVVQSPRYKIIEKKQPVAFWCNPISGHNTLYWYLQNLGQGPELLIRYENEEAVDDSQLPKDRFSAERLKGVDSTLKIQPAELGDSAVYLCASSLESGEKLFFGSGTQLSVL.

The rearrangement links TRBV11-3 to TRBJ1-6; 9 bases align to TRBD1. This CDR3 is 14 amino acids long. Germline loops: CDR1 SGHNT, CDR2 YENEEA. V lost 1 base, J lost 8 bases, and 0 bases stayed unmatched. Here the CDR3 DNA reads TGTGCCAGCAGCTTAGGGACAGGGGATTCACCCCTCCACTTT. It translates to CASSLGTGDSPLHF.

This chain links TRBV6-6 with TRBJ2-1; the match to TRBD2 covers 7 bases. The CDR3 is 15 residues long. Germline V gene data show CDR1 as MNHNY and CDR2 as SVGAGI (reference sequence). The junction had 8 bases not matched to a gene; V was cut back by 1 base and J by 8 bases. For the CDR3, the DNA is TGTGCCAGCAGTTACTTGGCGGGAGCCGGCGATGAGCAGTTCTTC. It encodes CASSYLAGAGDEQFF.

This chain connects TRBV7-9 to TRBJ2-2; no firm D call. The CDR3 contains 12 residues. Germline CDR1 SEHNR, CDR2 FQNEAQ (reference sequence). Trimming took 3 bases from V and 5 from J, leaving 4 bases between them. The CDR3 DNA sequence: TGTGCCAGCAGCTTGGAGACCGGGGAGCTGTTTTTT. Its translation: CASSLETGELFF.

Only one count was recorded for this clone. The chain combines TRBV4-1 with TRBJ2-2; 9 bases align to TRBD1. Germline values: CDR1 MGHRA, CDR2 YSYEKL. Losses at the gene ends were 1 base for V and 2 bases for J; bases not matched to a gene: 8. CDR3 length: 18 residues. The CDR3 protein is CASSQGGQGLGNTGELFF. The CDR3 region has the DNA TGCGCCAGCAGCCAAGGAGGACAGGGGTTGGGAAACACCGGGGAGCTGTTTTTT.

The CDR3 DNA reads as TGTGCCAGCAGCCGACTAGCGGGGGCCTACGAGCAGTACTTC. Its protein product is CASSRLAGAYEQYF. The rearrangement links TRBV7-8 to TRBJ2-7; TRBD2 agrees at 12 bases. The CDR3 is made up of 14 amino acids. The junction had 1 base not matched to a gene; V was cut back by 5 bases and J by 2 bases. Germline V gene data show CDR1 as SGHVS and CDR2 as FQNEAQ. The complete variable domain, with remaining parts taken from reference TRBV7-8 and TRBJ2-7, reads GAGVSQSPRYKVAKRGQDVALRCDPISGHVSLFWYQQALGQGPEFLTYFQNEAQLDKSGLPSDRFFAERPEGSVSTLKIQRTQQEDSAVYLCASSRLAGAYEQYFGPGTRLTVT.

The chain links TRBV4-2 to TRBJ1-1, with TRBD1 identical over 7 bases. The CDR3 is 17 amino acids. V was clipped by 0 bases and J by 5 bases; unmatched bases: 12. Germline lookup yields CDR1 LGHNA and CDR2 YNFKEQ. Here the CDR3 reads CASSQEIGARGDTEAFF. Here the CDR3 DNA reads TGTGCCAGCAGCCAAGAAATTGGGGCCAGGGGGGATACTGAAGCTTTCTTT.

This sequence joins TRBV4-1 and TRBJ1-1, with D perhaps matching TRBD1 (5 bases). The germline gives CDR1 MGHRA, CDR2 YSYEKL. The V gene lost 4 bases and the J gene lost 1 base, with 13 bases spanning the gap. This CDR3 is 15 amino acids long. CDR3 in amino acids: CASSLNRPSNTEAFF. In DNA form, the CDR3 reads TGCGCCAGCAGCCTGAACAGGCCCTCGAACACTGAAGCTTTCTTT.

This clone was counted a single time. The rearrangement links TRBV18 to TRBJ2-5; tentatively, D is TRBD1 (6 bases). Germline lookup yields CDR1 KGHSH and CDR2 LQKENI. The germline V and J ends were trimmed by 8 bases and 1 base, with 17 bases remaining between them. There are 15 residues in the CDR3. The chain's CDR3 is CASLPTTGTQETQYF. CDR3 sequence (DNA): TGTGCCAGCCTACCCACAACAGGGACCCAAGAGACCCAGTACTTC.

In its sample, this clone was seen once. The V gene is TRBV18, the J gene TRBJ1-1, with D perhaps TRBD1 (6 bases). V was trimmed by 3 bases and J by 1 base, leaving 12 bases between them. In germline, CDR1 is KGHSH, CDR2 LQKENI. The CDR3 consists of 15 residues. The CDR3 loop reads CASSPDWTENTEAFF. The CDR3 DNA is TGTGCCAGCTCACCCGACTGGACAGAGAACACTGAAGCTTTCTTT.